This is a list of T cell receptor beta chains from one sample in a study of blood T cell repertoires in COVID-19. Some clones are missing from TCRdb's copy, which holds only in-frame ones; the method was immunoSEQ multiplex PCR. Found here are over 200,000 clones, around 90% of them singletons; the top ten hold around 0.7%. Sequencing used peripheral blood. Receptors originate from a human donor in a cohort sampled during active COVID-19. CDR3s include the opening cysteine and the closing phenylalanine or tryptophan. The D gene is left open where the match is weak. Expanded clones are given a class, and other clones once, few, many or no size at all.

D: TRBD1; J: TRBJ1-2; V: TRBV30; size: NA; DNA: TGTGCCTGGAGGGACCCTTTTGGGACAGGGGAAGCTGGCTACACCTTC; CDR3: CAWRDPFGTGEAGYTF
D: TRBD2; J: TRBJ2-7; V: TRBV7-9; size: NA; DNA: TGTGCCAGCAGCTTAGTATCTAGCGGGAGAGGCGAGCAGTACTTC; CDR3: CASSLVSSGRGEQYF
D: NA; J: TRBJ1-2; V: TRBV6-1; size: NA; DNA: TGTGCCAGCAGTGAAGTGGTTGGCGGCTACACCTTC; CDR3: CASSEVVGGYTF
D: NA; J: TRBJ2-7; V: TRBV29-1; size: few; DNA: TGCAGCGTTGACGGGGGAGCGTTCTACGAGCAGTACTTC; CDR3: CSVDGGAFYEQYF
D: NA; J: TRBJ2-7; V: TRBV7-9; size: NA; DNA: TGTGCCAGCAGCTTGAGCGGAACCTACGAGCAGTACTTC; CDR3: CASSLSGTYEQYF
D: NA; J: TRBJ2-7; V: TRBV27; size: once; DNA: TGTGCCAGCAGTTTATATGGGCAATCCTACGAGCAGTACTTC; CDR3: CASSLYGQSYEQYF
D: TRBD1; J: TRBJ2-5; V: TRBV4-3; size: NA; DNA: TGCGCCAGCAGCCAACGTCTTTATACTACAGGGGGCATAGAGACCCAGTACTTC; CDR3: CASSQRLYTTGGIETQYF
D: NA; J: TRBJ2-7; V: TRBV28; size: NA; DNA: TGTGCCAGCTCGGGTAGCCAAAAGGGGACCTACGAGCAGTACTTC; CDR3: CASSGSQKGTYEQYF
D: NA; J: TRBJ2-7; V: TRBV4-1; size: NA; DNA: TGCGCCAGCAGCCCGACGACAGGCCCTAAGTCGGTTTACGAGCAGTACTTC; CDR3: CASSPTTGPKSVYEQYF
D: TRBD2; J: TRBJ2-3; V: TRBV4-3; size: NA; DNA: TGCGCCAGCAGCCATGGGACTAGCGGGGTTACAGATACGCAGTATTTT; CDR3: CASSHGTSGVTDTQYF
D: NA; J: TRBJ2-1; V: TRBV28; size: NA; DNA: TGTGCCAGCAGCTATCCCCGGAGCATGAATGAGCAGTTCTTC; CDR3: CASSYPRSMNEQFF
D: NA; J: TRBJ2-7; V: TRBV4-3; size: once; DNA: TGCGCCAGCAGCCCTCGGGGAGCCTCCTACGAGCAGTACTTC; CDR3: CASSPRGASYEQYF
D: TRBD2; J: TRBJ2-7; V: TRBV4-3; size: once; DNA: TGCGCCAGCAGCCAAGAGTGGGGCCTAGCGGGAGGATTCGAGCAGTACTTC; CDR3: CASSQEWGLAGGFEQYF
D: TRBD1; J: TRBJ2-3; V: TRBV6-4; size: NA; DNA: TGTGCCAGCAGTGAAGGACAGGGGGCAGATACGCAGTATTTT; CDR3: CASSEGQGADTQYF
D: TRBD1; J: TRBJ2-7; V: TRBV30; size: NA; DNA: TGTGCCTGGAGTGTACCCGGGACAGGCGGATACGAGCAGTACTTC; CDR3: CAWSVPGTGGYEQYF
D: TRBD1; J: TRBJ1-2; V: TRBV6-2/TRBV6-3; size: NA; DNA: TGTGCCAGCAGTTACGGAGGGGGCGGCTATGGCTACACCTTC; CDR3: CASSYGGGGYGYTF
D: TRBD2; J: TRBJ2-7; V: TRBV11-2; size: NA; DNA: TGTGCCAGCAGCTTAGTTCGCAGCGGGGTCTACGAGCAGTACTTC; CDR3: CASSLVRSGVYEQYF
D: NA; J: TRBJ1-2; V: TRBV6-5; size: NA; DNA: TGTGCCAGCAGTACACAGGACATCACGCACTATGGCTACACCTTC; CDR3: CASSTQDITHYGYTF
D: TRBD2; J: TRBJ2-7; V: TRBV27; size: NA; DNA: TGTGCCAGCAGTTTCGGGAGGGCTACCTACGAGCAGTACTTC; CDR3: CASSFGRATYEQYF
D: TRBD1; J: TRBJ1-2; V: TRBV19; size: NA; DNA: TGTGCCAGTAGTAGGGGACAGGGACCCAACTATGGCTACACCTTC; CDR3: CASSRGQGPNYGYTF
D: TRBD1; J: TRBJ1-1; V: TRBV27; size: NA; DNA: TGTGCCAGCAGCGGACAGGGAGTGGACACTGAAGCTTTCTTT; CDR3: CASSGQGVDTEAFF
D: NA; J: TRBJ1-2; V: TRBV6-6; size: few; DNA: TGTGCCAGCAGTTACATCAGGACAGCCGAGTATGGCTACACCTTC; CDR3: CASSYIRTAEYGYTF
D: TRBD1; J: TRBJ1-5; V: TRBV27; size: NA; DNA: TGTGCCAGCAGTTTAGGGACAGGTAATCAGCCCCAGCATTTT; CDR3: CASSLGTGNQPQHF
D: NA; J: TRBJ1-5; V: TRBV7-8; size: NA; DNA: TGTGCCAGCAGCTTCAGTGGGGTGGGGGCTCAGCCCCAGCATTTT; CDR3: CASSFSGVGAQPQHF
D: TRBD2; J: TRBJ2-7; V: TRBV28; size: NA; DNA: TGTGCCAGCAGTTTATGGCTAGCGGGGAGCTACGAGCAGTACTTC; CDR3: CASSLWLAGSYEQYF
D: NA; J: TRBJ1-2; V: TRBV19; size: NA; DNA: TGTGCCAGTACCAAGGGGCCCTCCCAAAAATTTAACTATGGCTACACCTTC; CDR3: CASTKGPSQKFNYGYTF